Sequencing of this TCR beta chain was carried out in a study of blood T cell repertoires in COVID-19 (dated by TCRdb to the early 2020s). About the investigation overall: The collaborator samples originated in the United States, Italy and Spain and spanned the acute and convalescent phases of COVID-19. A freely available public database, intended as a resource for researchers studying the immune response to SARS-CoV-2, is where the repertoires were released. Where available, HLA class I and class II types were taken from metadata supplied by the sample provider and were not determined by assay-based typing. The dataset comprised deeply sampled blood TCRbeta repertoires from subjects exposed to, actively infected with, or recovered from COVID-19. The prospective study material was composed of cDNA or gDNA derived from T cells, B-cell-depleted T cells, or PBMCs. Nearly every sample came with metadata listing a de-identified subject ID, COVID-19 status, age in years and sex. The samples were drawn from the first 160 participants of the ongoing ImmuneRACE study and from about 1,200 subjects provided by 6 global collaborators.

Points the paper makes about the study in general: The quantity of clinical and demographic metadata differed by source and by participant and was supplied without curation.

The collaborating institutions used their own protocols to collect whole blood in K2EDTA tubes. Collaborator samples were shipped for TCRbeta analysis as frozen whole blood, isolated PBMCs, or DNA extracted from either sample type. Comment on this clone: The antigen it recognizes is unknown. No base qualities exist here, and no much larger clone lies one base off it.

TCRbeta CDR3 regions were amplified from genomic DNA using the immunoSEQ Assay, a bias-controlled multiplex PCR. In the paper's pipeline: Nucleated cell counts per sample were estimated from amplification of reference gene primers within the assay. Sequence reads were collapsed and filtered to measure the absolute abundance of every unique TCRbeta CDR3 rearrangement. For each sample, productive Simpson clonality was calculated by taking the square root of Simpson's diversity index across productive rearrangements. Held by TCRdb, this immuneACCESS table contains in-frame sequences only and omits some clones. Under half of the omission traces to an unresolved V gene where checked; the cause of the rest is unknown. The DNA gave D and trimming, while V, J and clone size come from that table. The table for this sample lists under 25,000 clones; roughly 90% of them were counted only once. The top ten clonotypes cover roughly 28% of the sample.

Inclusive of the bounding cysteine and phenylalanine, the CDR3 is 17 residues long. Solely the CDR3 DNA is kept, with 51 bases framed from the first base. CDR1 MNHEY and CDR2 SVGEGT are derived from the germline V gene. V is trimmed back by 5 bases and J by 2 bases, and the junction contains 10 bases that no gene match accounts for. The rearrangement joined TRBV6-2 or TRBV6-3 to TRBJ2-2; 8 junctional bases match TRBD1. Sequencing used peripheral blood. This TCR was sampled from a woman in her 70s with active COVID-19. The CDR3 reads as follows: CASSGPRRGRNTGELFF. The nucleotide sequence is TGTGCCAGCAGTGGCCCCCGCAGGGGGCGCAACACCGGGGAGCTGTTTTTT.